This record covers a single T cell receptor (beta chain). The CDR3 is 18 residues long. V shed 6 bases and J 7 bases; nucleotides not matched to a gene: 18. The germline gives CDR1 SNHLY, CDR2 FYNNEI. Roughly 0.5 to 1 ug RNA was reverse transcribed with random hexamers. Coverage of TCR beta CDR3 amplification by immunoSEQ multiplex PCR extended to 54 Vbeta and 13 Jbeta. In TCRdb, the immunoSEQ multiplex PCR reads were re-called with MiXCR into one record per CDR3 protein. The table shows fewer than 250,000 distinct CDR3 sequences, with 80% to 95% occurring only once. The data belong to a study of CD8 T cells in Susac syndrome.

J is TRBJ2-1 and V is TRBV2, with 10 nucleotides matching TRBD1. Material for sequencing was CD8+ T cells from PBMCs. This sequence originates from a human donor with multiple sclerosis. The CDR3 spells CASRPGTGVSGIGNEQFF. For the CDR3, the DNA is TGTGCCAGCAGGCCGGGGACAGGGGTATCAGGGATTGGGAATGAGCAGTTCTTC. Supplemented by reference TRBV2 and TRBJ2-1, the full variable domain reads EPEVTQTPSHQVTQMGQEVILRCVPISNHLYFYWYRQILGQKVEFLVSFYNNEISEKSEIFDDQFSVERPDGSNFTLKIRSTKLEDSAMYFCASRPGTGVSGIGNEQFFGPGTRLTVL.